The 18 T cell receptor beta chains below all came from one sample that was sequenced in a study of Graves' ophthalmopathy and Graves' hyperthyroidism. Amplification of the TCR beta CDR3 regions used RNA transcripts (as template). HTBI-primed RT-PCR formed the first round, and a multiplex PCR formed the second. TCRdb independently ran MiXCR on the multiplex PCR reads; one entry per CDR3 protein. The sample includes fewer than 650,000 distinct CDR3 sequences, 20% to 25% of them seen just once. Sequenced sample: peripheral blood. These receptors were obtained from a woman younger than 35 with stable Graves' hyperthyroidism. Some clones in this sample may be carry-over from other donors' samples.

This clonotype was detected many times. The V and J genes are TRBV12-3 or TRBV12-4 and TRBJ1-5; D is perhaps TRBD1 (6 bases). The CDR3 has 16 residues. Trimming cost V 2 bases and J 2 bases, with 13 bases left between them. The CDR3, as DNA: TGTGCCAGCAGTTTAAGGGGGGGGCAGGGCAATCAGCCCCAGCATTTT. This codes for CASSLRGGQGNQPQHF.

In its sample, this clonotype was seen many times. Relative to the germline gene, one junction end is altered; a read error may explain this. The chain links TRBV6-2 or TRBV6-3 to TRBJ2-7; D not resolved. CDR1 is MNHEY, CDR2 SVGEGT, per germline. The CDR3 runs 13 residues. CDR3 in amino acids: CASNYENTYEQYF. The CDR3 coding sequence is TGTGCCAGCAATTACGAGAATACTTACGAGCAGTACTTC.

This clonotype came up many times. V and J are TRBV19 and TRBJ1-1; D is possibly TRBD1 (5 bases). Per germline, CDR1 LNHDA and CDR2 SQIVND (reference sequence). The V end lost 6 bases, the J end lost 5 bases, and 16 bases lay between the germline ends. The CDR3 spans 14 residues. CDR3 residues: CASSHGGFGTEAFF. CDR3 DNA sequence: TGTGCCAGTAGCCATGGGGGGTTTGGGACTGAAGCTTTCTTT.

V and J are TRBV13 and TRBJ1-2, with a possible D match to TRBD1 (6 bases). V was pared by 1 base and J by 0 bases, with 9 bases between. The germline V gene has CDR1 PRHDT and CDR2 FYEKMQ (reference sequence). CDR3 length: 15 amino acids. CDR3 nucleotides: TGTGCCAGCAGCTTAGTCAGGGGAACTAACTATGGCTACACCTTC. Its translation is CASSLVRGTNYGYTF.

The genes are TRBV6-1 and TRBJ1-1, with a possible D match to TRBD1 (5 bases). Between the trimmed V and J ends, which lost 7 bases and 1 base, there was a span of 13 bases. The CDR3 totals 14 residues. Germline CDR1 and CDR2: MNHNS and SASEGT. CDR3 amino acids: CASMRPGGNTEAFF. CDR3 DNA: TGTGCCAGCATGCGTCCCGGGGGGAACACTGAAGCTTTCTTT.

Many counts were recorded for this clonotype. The chain links TRBV6-1 to TRBJ1-1; TRBD1 is a possible D gene (5 bases). V was clipped by 6 bases and J by 0 bases, with 14 bases between them. This CDR3 is 15 amino acids long. The germline gives CDR1 MNHNS, CDR2 SASEGT. CDR3 loop: CASRDGGLMNTEAFF. The CDR3 DNA reads TGTGCCAGCAGAGACGGGGGACTCATGAACACTGAAGCTTTCTTT.

The sample holds many counts of this clonotype. This rearrangement joins TRBV12-3 or TRBV12-4 to TRBJ1-5; no clear D. The CDR3 consists of 13 residues. V lost 5 bases and J 4 bases, leaving 9 bases between the germline ends. The CDR3 sequence: CASSGGENQPQHF. In nucleotides, the CDR3 is TGTGCCAGCAGTGGTGGGGAGAATCAGCCCCAGCATTTT.

This clonotype showed up many times. The V and J genes are TRBV6-1 and TRBJ2-2; tentative D call: TRBD1 (6 bases). CDR3 length equals 15 residues. Germline CDR1 is MNHNS and CDR2 is SASEGT. Between the trimmed V and J ends, which lost 5 bases and 6 bases, there was a span of 16 bases. CDR3 DNA sequence: TGTGCCAGCAGTCGGGACGGACAGAGCGCCGGGGAGCTGTTTTTT. This sequence encodes CASSRDGQSAGELFF.

The chain carries TRBV30 and TRBJ1-1; D is possibly TRBD1 (6 bases). Germline loops: CDR1 GTSNPN, CDR2 SVGIG (reference sequence). The CDR3 contains 13 residues. The V and J ends lost 0 bases and 6 bases respectively, with 11 bases between them. The CDR3 reads CAWSVSRGAEAFF. The CDR3 nucleotides read TGTGCCTGGAGTGTAAGCAGGGGAGCTGAAGCTTTCTTT.

This clonotype was found a few times. Written as DNA, the CDR3 is TGCGCCAGCAAAAGTGGCGGGGGCCAAGAGACCCAGTACTTC. Translated: CASKSGGGQETQYF. The genes are TRBV5-1 and TRBJ2-5, with 7 positions matching TRBD2. The CDR3 length is 14 residues. V was pared by 6 bases and J by 1 base, with 6 bases of the junction left unmatched. Germline CDR1 and CDR2: SGHRS and YFSETQ.

This clonotype was counted between two and nine times. This chain joins TRBV3-1 and TRBJ1-1, with D unclear. The germline V and J ends were trimmed by 0 bases and 3 bases, with 11 bases remaining between them. The germline CDR1 and CDR2 sequences are LGHDT and YNNKEL (reference sequence). The CDR3 contains 15 residues. CDR3 sequence (DNA): TGTGCCAGCAGCCAAGAGTTGGTTCAGTACACTGAAGCTTTCTTT. Translating gives CASSQELVQYTEAFF.

This clonotype was observed at least ten times. This chain joins TRBV28 and TRBJ2-7; perhaps TRBD2 as D (6 bases). CDR1 and CDR2 from the germline V gene are MDHEN and SYDVKM. Trimming pared 8 bases from V and 1 base from J, leaving 12 bases between. This CDR3 comprises 13 residues. Here the CDR3 reads CASADSGSYEQYF. CDR3 nucleotides: TGTGCCAGCGCTGATAGCGGTTCCTACGAGCAGTACTTC.

This clonotype occurred a few times. The chain combines TRBV3-1 with TRBJ2-5; TRBD2 matches at 15 bases. The germline gives CDR1 LGHDT, CDR2 YNNKEL (reference sequence). This CDR3 comprises 16 residues. The V gene end was trimmed by 4 bases and the J gene end by 4 bases; junction bases not matched to a gene: 4. For the CDR3, the DNA is TGTGCCAGCAGCCCGGTGGGACTAGCGGGAGGAGAGACCCAGTACTTC. Translated: CASSPVGLAGGETQYF.

This clonotype was found many times. The J gene is TRBJ2-5, the V gene TRBV6-1; D not certain. Germline V gene lookup returns CDR1 MNHNS and CDR2 SASEGT. Trimming pared 2 bases from V and 3 bases from J, leaving 10 bases between. The length of the CDR3 is 14 residues. CDR3 amino acids: CASSESLSKETQYF. CDR3 sequence (DNA): TGTGCCAGCAGTGAAAGTCTCAGCAAAGAGACCCAGTACTTC.

At least ten counts were recorded for this clonotype. This chain links TRBV5-1 with TRBJ2-7, with D possibly being TRBD2 (5 bases). CDR3 length: 16 residues. Germline values: CDR1 SGHRS, CDR2 YFSETQ. V gave up 0 bases and J gave up 0 bases, with 13 bases separating them. CDR3 region: CASSLAPWESSYEQYF. The CDR3 DNA reads TGCGCCAGCAGCTTGGCCCCTTGGGAGAGCTCCTACGAGCAGTACTTC. The full variable domain, its missing parts supplied by reference TRBV5-1 and TRBJ2-7, is KAGVTQTPRYLIKTRGQQVTLSCSPISGHRSVSWYQQTPGQGLQFLFEYFSETQRNKGNFPGRFSGRQFSNSRSEMNVSTLELGDSALYLCASSLAPWESSYEQYFGPGTRLTVT.

Many counts were recorded for this clonotype. This chain connects TRBV4-1 to TRBJ1-6, with D uncertain. Germline V gene lookup returns CDR1 MGHRA and CDR2 YSYEKL. V was shortened by 0 bases and J by 8 bases, with 14 bases between the two germline ends. The CDR3 spans 16 residues. In DNA form, the CDR3 reads TGCGCCAGCAGCCAAGATTGGAGCTTCGGGGATTCACCCCTCCACTTT. This gives the protein CASSQDWSFGDSPLHF.

The rearrangement joins TRBV28 to TRBJ2-5, with 8 bases matching TRBD1. Germline V CDR1 and CDR2: MDHEN, SYDVKM. Losses at the gene ends were 7 bases for V and 5 bases for J; bases not matched to a gene: 9. The CDR3 is 14 residues long. The CDR3 spells CASTVRGRGETQYF. CDR3 nucleotides: TGTGCCAGCACCGTCAGGGGGCGCGGGGAGACCCAGTACTTC.

The V and J genes are TRBV27 and TRBJ2-7; the D gene is possibly TRBD1 (5 bases). V lost 6 bases, J lost 2 bases, and 17 bases lay in between. The CDR3 runs to 15 residues. Germline CDR1 and CDR2: MNHEY and SMNVEV (reference sequence). CDR3 in amino acids: CASRGGAGEAYEQYF. The CDR3 DNA sequence: TGTGCCAGCAGGGGTGGGGCAGGAGAAGCCTACGAGCAGTACTTC.